These 30 T cell receptor beta chains share one sample of origin, sequenced in a study of tumor and adjacent non-tumor tissue in lung cancer. The library came from three nested PCR rounds adapted from ARM-PCR protocols. TCRdb reprocessed the multiplex PCR reads with MiXCR, giving one entry per CDR3 protein. The sample yields 60,000 to 85,000 distinct CDR3 sequences, 80% seen once. No cell sorting was done before RNA was extracted from the tissue. The sample taken for sequencing was lung tumor tissue. The receptors shown here come from a woman between 50 and 59 years old with non-small cell lung cancer.

About this clonotype itself: At one boundary the junction diverges from the germline segment, which might be a read error. V is TRBV11-2 and J is TRBJ1-2, with unresolved D. The CDR3 contains 12 residues. From germline, CDR1 is SGHAT and CDR2 FQNNGV. The CDR3: CASSFTDYSYTF. CDR3 sequence (DNA): TGTGCAAGCAGCTTCACAGACTATAGTTACACCTTC.

The chain has TRBV6-1 and TRBJ2-1; D assignment may be TRBD1 or TRBD2 (6 bases each). This CDR3 contains 14 residues. The germline CDR1 and CDR2 sequences are MNHNS and SASEGT. Between the trimmed V and J ends, which lost 10 bases and 7 bases, there was a span of 20 bases. In DNA form, the CDR3 reads TGTGCCACGGGGGCTAGCGAGGCTCCTAATGAGCAGTTCTTC. Its protein is CATGASEAPNEQFF.

A remark on this clonotype: One end of the junction fails to match germline, which may point to a read error. The chain uses TRBV20-1 and TRBJ1-6; the D is unclear. This CDR3 region has 14 residues. Germline V gene data show CDR1 as DFQATT and CDR2 as SNEGSKA (reference sequence). CDR3 sequence: CSATTPGRNSPPHF. The CDR3 DNA follows: TGTAGTGCTACCACCCCGGGTCGGAATTCACCCCCCCACTTT.

The sample holds many counts of this clonotype. The chain recombines TRBV28 with TRBJ1-5; D ambiguous. This CDR3 has 16 amino acids. V shed 6 bases and J shed 4 bases, with 19 bases lying between them. Per the germline V gene, CDR1 is MDHEN and CDR2 is SYDVKM. CDR3 nucleotide sequence: TGTGCCAGCAGCCTTGGACCGCAGGCGGGAAATCAGCCCCAGCATTTT. As protein: CASSLGPQAGNQPQHF.

With regard to this clonotype: The germline gene is not matched at one end of the junction; a read error may be the cause. The V gene is TRBV20-1, the J gene TRBJ2-1; 11 bases are shared with TRBD1. This CDR3 is 14 amino acids long. Per germline, CDR1 DFQATT and CDR2 SNEGSKA (reference sequence). CDR3 sequence reads: CSARVRDRGFEHFF. Written as DNA, the CDR3 is TGCAGTGCTAGAGTTCGGGACAGGGGGTTTGAGCATTTCTTC.

In regard to this clonotype: The conserved phenylalanine or tryptophan is not found at the CDR3 terminus, so this likely reflects a read error. The limits of the CDR3 on the DNA are not certain, so only TCRdb's listed CDR3 is given. The rearrangement uses TRBV4-1 and TRBJ2-5; the table gives TRBD2 as D, unverified against the DNA. Per the germline V gene, CDR1 is MGHRA and CDR2 is YSYEKL. The CDR3 length equals 14 residues, ends included. The CDR3: CASSQEEGLETKYI.

The genes are TRBV29-1 and TRBJ2-1; TRBD1 is a possible D gene (5 bases). The CDR3 loop spans 14 amino acids. Looked up from germline, CDR1 is SQVTM and CDR2 is ANQGSEA. The ends were cut back, 4 bases at V and 6 bases at J, with 16 bases in the middle. CDR3 protein: CSVVGWGMPNEQFF. The CDR3 DNA follows: TGCAGCGTTGTGGGCTGGGGCATGCCCAATGAGCAGTTCTTC.

For this clonotype: At one boundary the junction diverges from the germline segment, which might be a read error. This chain connects TRBV28 to TRBJ2-5; 7 nucleotides align to TRBD2. This CDR3 is 13 amino acids long. The germline V gene encodes CDR1 MDHEN and CDR2 SYDVKM. CDR3 residues: CASIAGDQETQYF. The CDR3 DNA follows: TGTGCCAGCATCGCGGGAGACCAAGAGACTCAGTACTTC.

The rearrangement links TRBV20-1 to TRBJ2-1; TRBD2 is a possible D gene (5 bases). V was clipped by 4 bases and J by 5 bases, with 9 bases between them. CDR1 DFQATT and CDR2 SNEGSKA come from the germline V gene (reference sequence). The CDR3 extends over 12 amino acids. For the CDR3, the DNA is TGCAGTGCTACCCCGCGGGACAATGAGCAGTTCTTC. Protein sequence: CSATPRDNEQFF.

For this clonotype: Without the conserved terminal phenylalanine or tryptophan, this CDR3 likely stems from a read error. J is TRBJ2-7 and V is TRBV11-2; maybe TRBD2 (6 bases). Germline V gene sequence: CDR1 SGHAT, CDR2 FQNNGV. The CDR3 length is 15 residues. Trimming cost V 5 bases and J 1 base, with 15 bases left between them. The CDR3 nucleotides are TGTGCCAGCAGCCCTGGGGCTAGCGATTCCTACGAGCAGTACTTG. Protein sequence: CASSPGASDSYEQYL.

The V gene is TRBV11-3, the J gene TRBJ1-6; 9 nucleotides agree with TRBD1. The CDR3 has 20 residues. V was clipped by 5 bases and J by 7 bases; unmatched bases: 21. CDR1 SGHNT and CDR2 YENEEA come from the germline V gene. CDR3 coding DNA: TGTGCCAGCAGCCAGCACCGGGACAGGGTCTCCACTCGAACAAATTCACCCCTCCACTTT. Translating it yields CASSQHRDRVSTRTNSPLHF.

This chain uses TRBV11-2 with TRBJ2-3; the D is unclear. V dropped 10 bases and J dropped 4 bases, with 15 bases sitting between them. CDR1 and CDR2 from the germline V gene are SGHAT and FQNNGV. This CDR3 has 13 residues. The CDR3 protein is CAISLGWADTQYF. The CDR3 DNA reads TGTGCCATCAGTTTAGGTTGGGCAGATACGCAGTATTTT. The whole variable domain, filled in from reference TRBV11-2 and TRBJ2-3, reads EAGVAQSPRYKIIEKRQSVAFWCNPISGHATLYWYQQILGQGPKLLIQFQNNGVVDDSQLPKDRFSAERLKGVDSTLKIQPAKLEDSAVYLCAISLGWADTQYFGPGTRLTVL.

With regard to this clonotype: The junction shows a germline mismatch at one end, possibly a read error. This chain connects TRBV7-9 to TRBJ2-5, with 7 bases that match TRBD2. The length of the CDR3 is 16 residues. CDR1 and CDR2 (germline): SEHNR, FQNEAQ (reference sequence). The CDR3 nucleotides are TGTGCCAGCAGCTTAGGGGGAGGGGCAAATAAAGAGACGCAGTACTTC. Its protein product is CASSLGGGANKETQYF. Combining the CDR3 with reference TRBV7-9 and TRBJ2-5 gives the whole variable domain DTGVSQNPRHKITKRGQNVTFRCDPISEHNRLYWYRQTLGQGPEFLTYFQNEAQLEKSRLLSDRFSAERPKGSFSTLEIQRTEQGDSAMYLCASSLGGGANKETQYFGPGTRLLVL.

This chain connects TRBV11-2 to TRBJ2-1, with TRBD2 as a possible D gene (5 bases). Deletions cut 9 bases from V and 8 bases from J, with 14 bases between. The CDR3 sequence is 12 residues long. The germline V gene encodes CDR1 SGHAT and CDR2 FQNNGV. The CDR3, as DNA: TGTGCCAGTATTTCCACTAGGGATGAGCAGTTCTTC. Its protein is CASISTRDEQFF.

In regard to this clonotype: An end of the junction differs from the germline gene, which may be a read error. The chain joins TRBV10-3 to TRBJ2-6; 8 nucleotides line up with TRBD2. The CDR3 is 15 residues long. The germline CDR1 and CDR2 sequences are ENHRY and SYGVKD. In nucleotides, the CDR3 is TGTGCCATCAGTGACCCTACCGGGGGGGCCATCGTCCTGATTTTC. It translates to CAISDPTGGAIVLIF.

In regard to this clonotype: One end of the junction fails to match germline, which may point to a read error. V and J are TRBV11-1 and TRBJ2-7, with 7 bases matching TRBD1. This CDR3 has 14 residues. Germline values: CDR1 SGHAT, CDR2 FQDESV (reference sequence). CDR3 in DNA: TGTGCCAACAGCCACTGGGACAGCTCCTATGATCAGTACTTC. Amino acid sequence: CANSHWDSSYDQYF.

With respect to this clonotype: Since no conserved phenylalanine or tryptophan closes the CDR3, a read error is the likely cause. The chain carries TRBV12-3 or TRBV12-4 and TRBJ1-1; the match to TRBD1 covers 8 bases. The CDR3 totals 15 residues. The CDR3 is CTSNRPGQGGTEAFV. The CDR3 DNA reads as TGTACCAGCAATCGACCTGGACAGGGTGGAACTGAAGCTTTCGTT.

With respect to this clonotype: Germline is not matched at one junction end, which may reflect a read error. The V and J genes are TRBV6-5 and TRBJ1-2; 7 bases are a match to TRBD1. CDR1 is MNHEY and CDR2 is SVGAGI in the germline V gene. The CDR3 has 13 residues. The CDR3 here is CASTSTGNYGYTF. The CDR3 DNA is TGTGCCAGCACTTCGACAGGGAACTATGGCTACACCTTT.

V and J are TRBV20-1 and TRBJ2-1; 8 bases match TRBD2. Trimming at V came to 6 bases and at J to 4 bases, leaving 8 bases not matched to a gene. CDR1 is DFQATT and CDR2 is SNEGSKA in the germline V gene (reference sequence). This CDR3 is built from 14 residues. CDR3 amino acids: CSAPGRDEYNEQFF. The CDR3 nucleotides read TGCAGTGCCCCCGGGAGGGATGAGTACAATGAGCAGTTCTTC.

Worth noting for this clonotype: One end of the junction varies from germline; a read error may be responsible. The rearrangement links TRBV12-3 or TRBV12-4 to TRBJ2-2; D might be TRBD2 (5 bases). The CDR3 runs to 11 residues. The CDR3 here is CASINTGELSF. The CDR3 DNA sequence: TGTGCCAGTATAAACACCGGGGAGCTGTCTTTT.

Comments on this clonotype: One end of the junction does not line up with germline, which may come from a read error. CDR3: CASSFTVYGYTF. The CDR3 DNA follows: TGTGCCAGTAGCTTCACAGTCTATGGTTACACCTTC. The chain combines TRBV11-2 with TRBJ1-2, with no clear D. CDR3 length equals 12 residues. Germline CDR1 SGHAT, CDR2 FQNNGV.

This clonotype is a singleton in its sample. One end of the junction is discordant with germline, which a read error may explain. The genes are TRBV20-1 and TRBJ1-1; TRBD1 matches 7 bases. The CDR3 covers 13 residues. Germline V gives CDR1 DFQATT, CDR2 SNEGSKA (reference sequence). In DNA form, the CDR3 reads TGCAGTGCTTACAGGGGTAGGAACATTGAAGCTTTCTTT. Translation gives CSAYRGRNIEAFF.

With regard to this clonotype: Sequence at one end of the junction differs from germline and may be a read error. V is TRBV29-1 and J is TRBJ2-3; 9 nucleotides line up with TRBD1. The germline V gene encodes CDR1 SQVTM and CDR2 ANQGSEA. The CDR3 is 13 amino acids. CDR3 coding DNA: TGCAGCGTGGGGACAGGGTTAACAGATACACAGTGTTTT. It specifies CSVGTGLTDTQCF.

About this clonotype itself: This likely comes from a read error, as the CDR3 has no conserved phenylalanine or tryptophan at its end. The genes are TRBV12-3 or TRBV12-4 and TRBJ1-5; the D gene is possibly TRBD1 (6 bases). The CDR3 spans 16 residues. The CDR3: CASSTLIGRGSQRQHS. In nucleotides, the CDR3 is TGTGCCAGCAGTACCCTCATCGGGAGGGGGAGTCAGCGCCAGCATTCT.

Concerning this clonotype: The junction differs from germline at one of its ends, possibly a read error. This chain uses TRBV11-2 with TRBJ2-2; 7 bases line up with TRBD2. Germline V gives CDR1 SGHAT, CDR2 FQNNGV. The CDR3 is 16 residues long. This chain's CDR3 is CARSSVTGGSVRELFF. CDR3 nucleotide sequence: TGTGCCAGGAGCTCAGTGACTGGCGGGAGCGTCAGGGAGCTGTTTTTT.

Turning to this clonotype: A read error is likely, as this CDR3 ends without the conserved phenylalanine or tryptophan. J is TRBJ2-3 and V is TRBV20-1, with 9 nucleotides matching TRBD2. The V gene's germline CDR1 is DFQATT and CDR2 SNEGSKA (reference sequence). This CDR3 is built from 13 residues. The CDR3 here is CIARTSVPDTQYI. The CDR3 DNA reads as TGCATTGCCCGGACTAGCGTCCCAGATACGCAGTATATT.

This clonotype was detected only once. A junction end diverges from the germline sequence, so it may reflect a read error. This sequence joins TRBV4-1 and TRBJ1-2, with D perhaps matching TRBD1 (6 bases). The CDR3 sequence is 13 residues long. Germline CDR1 MGHRA, CDR2 YSYEKL. This CDR3 is CASSRGRGGGHTF. Written as DNA, the CDR3 is TGCGCCAGTAGCCGCGGCAGGGGTGGCGGCCACACCTTC.

This clonotype was found many times. No conserved phenylalanine or tryptophan ends this CDR3, so it is likely a read error. The chain employs TRBV11-2 and TRBJ2-7; 12 positions match TRBD2. J lost 4 bases, V lost 2 bases, and 0 bases had no gene match. CDR1 is SGHAT, CDR2 FQNNGV, per germline. The CDR3 has 14 residues. CDR3 sequence reads: CASSLLAGGYEQYL. DNA of the CDR3: TGTGCCAGCAGCTTACTAGCGGGAGGGTACGAGCAGTACCTC.

Comment on this clonotype: Likely a read error: the CDR3 ends without its conserved phenylalanine or tryptophan. The chain uses TRBV20-1 and TRBJ2-7; D gene unclear. CDR3 size: 13 residues. Germline V gene lookup returns CDR1 DFQATT and CDR2 SNEGSKA (reference sequence). The CDR3: CSASSVTSYEQYL. The CDR3 DNA follows: TGTAGTGCTTCTTCGGTTACGTCCTACGAGCAGTACTTA.

Details on this clonotype: One end of the junction does not line up with germline, which may come from a read error. The V and J genes are TRBV4-1 and TRBJ1-6; D unclear. Germline loops: CDR1 MGHRA, CDR2 YSYEKL. The CDR3 has 16 residues. CDR3 loop: CANSPQAKENNSPLHF. The CDR3 DNA reads TGCGCCAACAGCCCCCAGGCTAAAGAGAATAATTCACCCCTCCACTTT.